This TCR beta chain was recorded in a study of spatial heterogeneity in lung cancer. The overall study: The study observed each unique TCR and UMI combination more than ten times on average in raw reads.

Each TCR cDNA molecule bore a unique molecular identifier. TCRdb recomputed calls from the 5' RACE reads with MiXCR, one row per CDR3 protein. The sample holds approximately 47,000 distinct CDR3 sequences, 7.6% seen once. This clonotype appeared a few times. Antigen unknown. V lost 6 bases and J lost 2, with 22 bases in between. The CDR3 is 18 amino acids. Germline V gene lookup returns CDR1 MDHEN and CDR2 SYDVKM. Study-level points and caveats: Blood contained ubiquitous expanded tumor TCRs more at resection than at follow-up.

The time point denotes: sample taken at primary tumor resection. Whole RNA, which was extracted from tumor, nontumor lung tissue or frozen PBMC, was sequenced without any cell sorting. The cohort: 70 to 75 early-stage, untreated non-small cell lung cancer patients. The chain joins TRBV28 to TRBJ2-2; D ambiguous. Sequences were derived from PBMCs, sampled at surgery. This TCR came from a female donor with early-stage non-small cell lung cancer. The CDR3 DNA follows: TGTGCCAGCAGAGCTACCCAGTGGAAAGGAACCAACACCGGGGAGCTGTTTTTT. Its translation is CASRATQWKGTNTGELFF.